This entry lists 9 T cell receptor beta chains sequenced from one sample in a study of cytomegalovirus exposure and HLA in healthy donors. The data were produced by immunoSEQ multiplex PCR, yet TCRdb's version contains in-frame clones alone and is incomplete. Among about 110,000 clones listed, about nine tenths were seen once. Source material: PBMCs. Source of these receptors: a woman between 18 and 29 years old in good health and CMV-seronegative.

The genes are TRBV7-9 and TRBJ2-4, with D possibly being TRBD2 (6 bases). The V gene's germline CDR1 is SEHNR and CDR2 FQNEAQ (reference sequence). CDR3 length: 15 residues. The V gene lost 5 bases and the J gene lost 0 bases, with 11 bases spanning the gap. The CDR3 DNA reads TGTGCCAGCAGCACGACTAGTCTAGCCAAAAACATTCAGTACTTC. Amino acids: CASSTTSLAKNIQYF.

V gene TRBV5-1 combines with J gene TRBJ2-2, with TRBD2 matching over 9 bases. The CDR3 covers 17 residues. Germline values: CDR1 SGHRS, CDR2 YFSETQ. With 1 base clipped from V and 8 bases from J, the junction kept 12 bases outside the gene matches. CDR3 DNA sequence: TGCGCCAGCAGCTTGCTGGCGGGAGGGCCTCCCAGGGGGGAGCTGTTTTTT. This codes for CASSLLAGGPPRGELFF.

The chain links TRBV4-3 to TRBJ2-7, with D possibly matching TRBD2 (6 bases). Trimming removed 0 bases at V and 5 bases at J, with 14 bases between. This CDR3 is 15 amino acids long. Germline V gene lookup returns CDR1 LGHNA and CDR2 YSLEER. The CDR3 spells CASSQDRVREDEQYF. Written as DNA, the CDR3 is TGCGCCAGCAGCCAAGATAGGGTTAGGGAGGACGAGCAGTACTTC.

V is TRBV28 and J is TRBJ2-7; 7 bases are shared with TRBD2. Germline CDR1 is MDHEN and CDR2 is SYDVKM. CDR3 length: 14 residues. Trimming at V came to 2 bases and at J to 5 bases, leaving 6 bases not matched to a gene. The DNA of the CDR3 is TGTGCCAGCAGTTTACAAGCGGGGTTTAACGAGCAGTACTTC. As protein: CASSLQAGFNEQYF.

V gene TRBV9 combines with J gene TRBJ2-1, with D possibly TRBD1 on 6 matching bases. CDR1 and CDR2 (germline): SGDLS, YYNGEE. Trimming cost V 4 bases and J 7 bases, with 6 bases left between them. The CDR3 is 11 residues long. The CDR3, as DNA: TGTGCCAGCAGCACAGGGAATGAGCAGTTCTTC. This codes for CASSTGNEQFF.

The CDR3 sequence is CASSFGGGQGYTF. The CDR3, as DNA: TGTGCCAGCAGCTTTGGGGGGGGACAAGGCTACACCTTC. The chain combines TRBV11-3 with TRBJ1-2; D may be TRBD1 (6 bases). The germline gives CDR1 SGHNT, CDR2 YENEEA. Trimming removed 3 bases at V and 8 bases at J, with 13 bases between. The CDR3 has 13 amino acids.

The V call is TRBV19, the J call TRBJ1-5; D gene uncertain. This CDR3 contains 15 residues. CDR1 is LNHDA, CDR2 SQIVND, per germline (reference sequence). Trimming left V 4 bases short and J 7 bases short, with 17 bases between. The CDR3 reads CASSSEGRTGQPQHF. The DNA for the CDR3 is TGTGCCAGTAGTAGCGAGGGCCGCACGGGACAGCCCCAGCATTTT.

The rearrangement links TRBV19 to TRBJ2-3; D is possibly TRBD1 (5 bases). In germline, CDR1 is LNHDA, CDR2 SQIVND (reference sequence). V lost 5 bases and J lost 6, with 12 bases in between. This CDR3 spans 13 amino acids. The CDR3 here is CASSASSGDTQYF. The CDR3 region has the DNA TGTGCCAGTAGTGCCTCGTCAGGGGATACGCAGTATTTT.

This clone has more than one count but fewer than ten. V gene TRBV2 combines with J gene TRBJ2-5; the D is unclear. Trimming removed 6 bases at V and 5 bases at J, with 13 bases between. Germline V gene data show CDR1 as SNHLY and CDR2 as FYNNEI. The CDR3 is made up of 13 amino acids. The CDR3 protein is CASRHMLPETQYF. As DNA, the CDR3 is TGTGCCAGCAGGCACATGCTCCCGGAGACCCAGTACTTC.